The 9 T cell receptor beta chains presented below share a single source sample, sequenced in a study of blood T cell repertoires in COVID-19. Method: immunoSEQ multiplex PCR; TCRdb's copy keeps in-frame clones and lacks some. Here the sample spans hundreds of thousands of clones, approximately 87% being singletons. Source material: peripheral blood. These TCRs come from a man aged 60-69 years who had recovered from COVID-19.

This clone has more than one count but fewer than ten. The V call is TRBV12-3 or TRBV12-4, the J call TRBJ1-5, with 11 bases that match TRBD1. CDR3 length equals 12 residues. Germline trimming cut 5 bases from V and 12 bases from J; bases unmatched to any gene: 3. The CDR3 DNA follows: TGTGCCAGCAGTCCGGGGACAGGGGGCCAGCATTTT. Its protein product is CASSPGTGGQHF.

The V and J genes are TRBV2 and TRBJ2-3, with 7 nucleotides matching TRBD2. This CDR3 contains 15 residues. V shed 7 bases, J shed 0 bases, and the junction held 7 bases outside the gene matches. Germline CDR1 reads SNHLY; CDR2 reads FYNNEI. CDR3 residues: CASILSGASTDTQYF. DNA of the CDR3: TGTGCCAGCATTCTCAGCGGGGCTAGCACAGATACGCAGTATTTT.

The chain is built from TRBV5-1 and TRBJ1-1; a weak D match, TRBD1 (5 bases). Germline CDR1 reads SGHRS; CDR2 reads YFSETQ. The length of the CDR3 is 14 residues. V dropped 1 base and J dropped 4 bases, with 11 bases sitting between them. The CDR3 bases are TGCGCCAGCAGCTTGTTCGGCGGGGGCACTGAAGCTTTCTTT. Translation gives CASSLFGGGTEAFF.

The sample holds one count of this clone. The chain carries TRBV20-1 and TRBJ2-7, with D possibly being TRBD1 (5 bases). The CDR3 is made up of 16 amino acids. The V and J ends lost 3 bases and 3 bases respectively, with 21 bases between them. The germline gives CDR1 DFQATT, CDR2 SNEGSKA (reference sequence). The CDR3 region has the DNA TGCAGTGCTAGTGTCCCAAGGGGCCCCGGTGGCTACGAGCAGTACTTC. Protein: CSASVPRGPGGYEQYF.

J is TRBJ1-3 and V is TRBV19; weak D call: TRBD1 (5 bases). Trimming removed 8 bases at V and 8 bases at J, with 22 bases between. The germline V gene encodes CDR1 LNHDA and CDR2 SQIVND (reference sequence). The CDR3 runs 15 residues. CDR3 amino acids: CASGQREGVQDTIYF. CDR3 bases: TGTGCCAGTGGCCAGCGAGAAGGGGTCCAGGACACCATATATTTT.

V is TRBV19 and J is TRBJ2-7; weak D call: TRBD1 (7 bases). The V and J ends lost 6 bases and 5 bases respectively, with 17 bases between them. Germline V gene lookup returns CDR1 LNHDA and CDR2 SQIVND (reference sequence). The CDR3 sequence is 14 residues long. The CDR3 protein is CASRQRGPGDEQYF. Written as DNA, the CDR3 is TGTGCCAGTAGACAAAGGGGGCCGGGAGACGAGCAGTACTTC.

J is TRBJ2-1 and V is TRBV5-1; TRBD2 matches 11 bases. CDR1 SGHRS and CDR2 YFSETQ come from the germline V gene. This CDR3 has 15 amino acids. The V segment lost 4 bases and the J segment 8 bases; nucleotides outside the gene matches: 8. The CDR3 DNA reads as TGCGCCAGCAGCCGACTAGCGGGACCAACCCATGAGCAGTTCTTC. This translates into CASSRLAGPTHEQFF.

V usage is TRBV6-2 or TRBV6-3 and J usage is TRBJ1-5; D possibly corresponds to TRBD1 (5 bases). Germline assignment: CDR1 MNHEY and CDR2 SVGEGT. This CDR3 region has 15 residues. Trimming took off 5 bases at V and 4 bases at J, with 15 bases between the two ends. CDR3 protein: CASSATGTFNQPQHF. DNA for the CDR3: TGTGCCAGCAGTGCAACAGGCACCTTTAATCAGCCCCAGCATTTT.

The chain is built from TRBV6-5 and TRBJ2-3; D possibly corresponds to TRBD2 (5 bases). Deletions cut 5 bases from V and 5 bases from J, with 17 bases between. This CDR3 contains 15 residues. In germline, CDR1 is MNHEY, CDR2 SVGAGI. CDR3: CASSPTGSRVDTQYF. DNA of the CDR3: TGTGCCAGCAGTCCGACGGGGAGTCGGGTAGATACGCAGTATTTT.